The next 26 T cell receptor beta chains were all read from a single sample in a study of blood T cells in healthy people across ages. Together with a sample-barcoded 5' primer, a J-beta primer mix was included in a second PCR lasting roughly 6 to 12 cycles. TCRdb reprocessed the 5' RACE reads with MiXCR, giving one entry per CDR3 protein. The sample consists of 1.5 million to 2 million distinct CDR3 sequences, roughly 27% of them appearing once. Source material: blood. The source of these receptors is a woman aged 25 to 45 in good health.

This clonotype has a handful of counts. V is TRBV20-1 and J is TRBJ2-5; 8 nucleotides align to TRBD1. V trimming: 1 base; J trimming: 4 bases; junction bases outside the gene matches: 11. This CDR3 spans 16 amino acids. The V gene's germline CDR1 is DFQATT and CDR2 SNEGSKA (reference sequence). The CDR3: CSARGTGKGLGETQYF. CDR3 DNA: TGCAGTGCTAGAGGGACAGGGAAAGGGTTGGGAGAGACCCAGTACTTC.

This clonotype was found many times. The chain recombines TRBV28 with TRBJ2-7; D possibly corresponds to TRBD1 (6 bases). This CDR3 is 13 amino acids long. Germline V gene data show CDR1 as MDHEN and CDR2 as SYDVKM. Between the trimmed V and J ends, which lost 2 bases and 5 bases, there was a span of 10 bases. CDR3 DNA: TGTGCCAGCAGTTTACCCCACAGGGACGAGCAGTACTTC. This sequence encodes CASSLPHRDEQYF. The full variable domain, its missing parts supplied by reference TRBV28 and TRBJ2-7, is DVKVTQSSRYLVKRTGEKVFLECVQDMDHENMFWYRQDPGLGLRLIYFSYDVKMKEKGDIPEGYSVSREKKERFSLILESASTNQTSMYLCASSLPHRDEQYFGPGTRLTVT.

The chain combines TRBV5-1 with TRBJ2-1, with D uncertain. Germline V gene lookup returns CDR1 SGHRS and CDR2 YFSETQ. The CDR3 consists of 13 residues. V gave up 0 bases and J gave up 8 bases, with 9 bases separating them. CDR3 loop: CASSLVLADEQFF. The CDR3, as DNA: TGCGCCAGCAGCTTGGTATTGGCGGATGAGCAGTTCTTC.

CDR3 in amino acids: CASSAGLLTYEQYF. CDR3 bases: TGTGCCAGCAGTGCCGGGCTACTCACCTACGAGCAGTACTTC. The genes are TRBV28 and TRBJ2-4; no clear D gene. The J call may be incorrect, as the DNA end agrees better with TRBJ2-7. The CDR3 has 14 residues. CDR1 MDHEN and CDR2 SYDVKM come from the germline V gene.

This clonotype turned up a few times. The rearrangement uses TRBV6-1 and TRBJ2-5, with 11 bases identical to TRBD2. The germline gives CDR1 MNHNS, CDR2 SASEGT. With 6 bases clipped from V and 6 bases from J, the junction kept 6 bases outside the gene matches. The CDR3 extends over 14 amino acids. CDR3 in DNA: TGTGCCAGCAGGGCTAGCGGGGGGCTAAAGACCCAGTACTTC. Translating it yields CASRASGGLKTQYF.

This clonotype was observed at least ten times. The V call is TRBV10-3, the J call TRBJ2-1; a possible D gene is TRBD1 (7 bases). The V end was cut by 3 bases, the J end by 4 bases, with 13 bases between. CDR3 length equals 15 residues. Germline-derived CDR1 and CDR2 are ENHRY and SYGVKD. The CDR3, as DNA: TGTGCCATCAGTGACGGGAGACAGGGATACAATGAGCAGTTCTTC. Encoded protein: CAISDGRQGYNEQFF.

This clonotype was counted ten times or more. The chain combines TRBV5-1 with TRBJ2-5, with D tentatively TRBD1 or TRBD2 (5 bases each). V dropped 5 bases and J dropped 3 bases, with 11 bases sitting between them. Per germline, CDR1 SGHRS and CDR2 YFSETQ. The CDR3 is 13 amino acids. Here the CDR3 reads CASSNQGEETQYF. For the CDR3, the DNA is TGCGCCAGCAGTAACCAGGGAGAAGAGACCCAGTACTTC.

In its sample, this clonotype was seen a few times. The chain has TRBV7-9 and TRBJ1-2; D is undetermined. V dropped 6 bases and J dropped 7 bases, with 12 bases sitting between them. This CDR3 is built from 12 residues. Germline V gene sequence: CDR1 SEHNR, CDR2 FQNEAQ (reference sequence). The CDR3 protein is CASSPEAVGYTF. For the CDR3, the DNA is TGTGCCAGCAGTCCCGAGGCCGTTGGCTACACCTTC.

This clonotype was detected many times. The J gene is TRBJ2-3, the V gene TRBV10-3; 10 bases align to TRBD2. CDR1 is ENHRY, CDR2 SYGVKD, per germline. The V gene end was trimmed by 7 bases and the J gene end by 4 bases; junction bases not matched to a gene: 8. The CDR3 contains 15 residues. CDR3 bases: TGTGCCATCAAACCGACTAGCGGGCCTCCAGATACGCAGTATTTT. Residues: CAIKPTSGPPDTQYF.

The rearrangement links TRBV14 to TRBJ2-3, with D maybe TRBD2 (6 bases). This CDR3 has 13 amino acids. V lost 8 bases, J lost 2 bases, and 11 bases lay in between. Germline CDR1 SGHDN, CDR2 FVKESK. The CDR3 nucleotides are TGTGCCAGCGGCCGGGACTTCACAGATACGCAGTATTTT. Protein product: CASGRDFTDTQYF.

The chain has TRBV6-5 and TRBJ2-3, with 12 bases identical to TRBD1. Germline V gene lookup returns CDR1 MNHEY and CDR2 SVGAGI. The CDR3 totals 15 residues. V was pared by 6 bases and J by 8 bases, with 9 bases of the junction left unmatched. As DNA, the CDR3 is TGTGCCAGCAGCCCAGGGGACAGGGGGCATCCTACGCAGTATTTT. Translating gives CASSPGDRGHPTQYF.

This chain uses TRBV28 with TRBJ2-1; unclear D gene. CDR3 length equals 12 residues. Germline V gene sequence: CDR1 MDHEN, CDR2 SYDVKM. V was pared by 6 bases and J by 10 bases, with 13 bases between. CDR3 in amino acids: CASSSPPREQFF. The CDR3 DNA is TGTGCCAGCAGCTCACCGCCGCGCGAGCAGTTCTTC.

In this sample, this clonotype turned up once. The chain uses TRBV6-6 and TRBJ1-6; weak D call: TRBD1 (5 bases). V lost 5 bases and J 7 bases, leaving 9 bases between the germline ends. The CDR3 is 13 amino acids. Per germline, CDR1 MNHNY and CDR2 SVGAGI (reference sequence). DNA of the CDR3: TGTGCCAGCAGTCAGGGATGGAATTCACCCCTCCACTTT. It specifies CASSQGWNSPLHF.

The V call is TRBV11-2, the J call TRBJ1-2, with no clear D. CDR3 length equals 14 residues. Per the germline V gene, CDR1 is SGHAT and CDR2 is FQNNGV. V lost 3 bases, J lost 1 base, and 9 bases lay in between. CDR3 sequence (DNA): TGTGCCAGCAGCTTTCAGAGGCTTAACTATGGCTACACCTTC. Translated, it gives CASSFQRLNYGYTF.

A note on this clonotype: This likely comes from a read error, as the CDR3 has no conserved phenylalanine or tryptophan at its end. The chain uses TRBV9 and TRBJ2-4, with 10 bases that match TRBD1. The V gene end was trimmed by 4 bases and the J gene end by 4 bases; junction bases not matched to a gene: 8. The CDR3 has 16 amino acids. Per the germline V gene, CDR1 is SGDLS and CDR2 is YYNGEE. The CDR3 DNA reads TGTGCCAGCAGCCCGCATCCGGGACAGGGGAAAAACATTCAGTACCTC. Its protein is CASSPHPGQGKNIQYL.

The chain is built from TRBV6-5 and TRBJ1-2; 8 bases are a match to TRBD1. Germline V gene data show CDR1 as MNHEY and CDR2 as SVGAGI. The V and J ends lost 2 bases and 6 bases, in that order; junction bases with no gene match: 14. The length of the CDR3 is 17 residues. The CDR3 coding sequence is TGTGCCAGCAGTTACCGACTCACACAGGGGGGCGGGCATGGCTACACCTTC. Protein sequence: CASSYRLTQGGGHGYTF.

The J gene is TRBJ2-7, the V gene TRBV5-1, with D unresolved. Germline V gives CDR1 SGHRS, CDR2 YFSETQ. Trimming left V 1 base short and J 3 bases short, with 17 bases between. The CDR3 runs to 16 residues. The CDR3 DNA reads TGCGCCAGCAGCTTGTATGCTCCAATCCTTTTCTACGAGCAGTACTTC. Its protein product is CASSLYAPILFYEQYF.

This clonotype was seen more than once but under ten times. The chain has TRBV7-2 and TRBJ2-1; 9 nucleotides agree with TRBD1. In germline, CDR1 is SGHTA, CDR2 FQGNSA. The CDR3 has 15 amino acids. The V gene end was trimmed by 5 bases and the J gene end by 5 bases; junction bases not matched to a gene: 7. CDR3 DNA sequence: TGTGCCAGCAGCAATGACAGGGGGGCACACAATGAGCAGTTCTTC. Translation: CASSNDRGAHNEQFF. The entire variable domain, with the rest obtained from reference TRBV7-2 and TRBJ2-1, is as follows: GAGVSQSPSNKVTEKGKDVELRCDPISGHTALYWYRQSLGQGLEFLIYFQGNSAPDKSGLPSDRFSAERTGGSVSTLTIQRTQQEDSAVYLCASSNDRGAHNEQFFGPGTRLTVL.

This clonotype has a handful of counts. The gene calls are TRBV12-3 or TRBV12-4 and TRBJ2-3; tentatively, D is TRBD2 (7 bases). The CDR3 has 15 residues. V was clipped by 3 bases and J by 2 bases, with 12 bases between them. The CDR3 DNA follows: TGTGCCAGCAGTTTGAGGGGGGGCCACACAGATACGCAGTATTTT. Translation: CASSLRGGHTDTQYF.

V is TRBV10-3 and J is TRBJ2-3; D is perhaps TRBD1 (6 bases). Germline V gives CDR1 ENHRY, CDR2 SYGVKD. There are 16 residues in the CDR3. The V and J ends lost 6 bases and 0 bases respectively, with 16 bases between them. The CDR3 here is CAISAVTGPSTDTQYF. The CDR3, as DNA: TGTGCCATCAGCGCAGTTACAGGGCCCAGCACAGATACGCAGTATTTT.

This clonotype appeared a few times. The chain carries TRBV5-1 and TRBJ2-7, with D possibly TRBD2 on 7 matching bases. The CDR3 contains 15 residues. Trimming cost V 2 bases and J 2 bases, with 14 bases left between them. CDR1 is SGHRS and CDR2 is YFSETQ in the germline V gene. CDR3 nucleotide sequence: TGCGCCAGCAGCTTAACCGGGGGGCGCACCTACGAGCAGTACTTC. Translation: CASSLTGGRTYEQYF.

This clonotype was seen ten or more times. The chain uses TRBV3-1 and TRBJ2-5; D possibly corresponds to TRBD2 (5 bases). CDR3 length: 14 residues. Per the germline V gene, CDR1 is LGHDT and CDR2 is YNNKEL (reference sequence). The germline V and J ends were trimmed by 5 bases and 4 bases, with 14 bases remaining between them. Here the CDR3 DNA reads TGTGCCAGCAGCACCCCGGGATCGCCAGAGACCCAGTACTTC. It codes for CASSTPGSPETQYF.

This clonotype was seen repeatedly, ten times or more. CDR3 in DNA: TGCAGCGTTGAGCCCAGCCCCTACGAGCAGTACTTC. This codes for CSVEPSPYEQYF. The chain has TRBV29-1 and TRBJ2-7; no reliable D call. The germline gives CDR1 SQVTM, CDR2 ANQGSEA. V shed 3 bases and J shed 2 bases, with 8 bases lying between them. The CDR3 has 12 residues.

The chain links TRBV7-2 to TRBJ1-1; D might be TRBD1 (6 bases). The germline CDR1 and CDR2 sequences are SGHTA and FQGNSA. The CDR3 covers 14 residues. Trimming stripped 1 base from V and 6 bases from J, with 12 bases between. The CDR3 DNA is TGTGCCAGCAGCTTAGGCGCAGGGGACGCTGAAGCTTTCTTT. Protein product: CASSLGAGDAEAFF.

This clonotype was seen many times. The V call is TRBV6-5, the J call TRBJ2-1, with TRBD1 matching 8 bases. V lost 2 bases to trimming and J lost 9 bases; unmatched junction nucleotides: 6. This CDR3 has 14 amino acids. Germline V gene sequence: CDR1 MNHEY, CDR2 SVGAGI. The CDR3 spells CASSYPDRDSEQFF. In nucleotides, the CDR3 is TGTGCCAGCAGTTACCCGGACAGGGACAGTGAGCAGTTCTTC.

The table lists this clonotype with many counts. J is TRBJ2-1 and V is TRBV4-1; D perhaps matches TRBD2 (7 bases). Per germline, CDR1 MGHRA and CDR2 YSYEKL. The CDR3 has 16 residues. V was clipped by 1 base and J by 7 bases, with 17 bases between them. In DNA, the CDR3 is TGCGCCAGCAGCCAAGTAGGAGGGGGGGCTAGTAATGAGCAGTTCTTC. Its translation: CASSQVGGGASNEQFF.